This T cell receptor beta chain originates from a study of shared clonotypes between healthy human individuals. Samples underwent the assay at deep level. The method was immunoSEQ multiplex PCR; TCRdb's version includes in-frame clones alone and lacks a portion of them. Among about half a million clones, more than 70% were seen once, and the ten largest hold around 11%. The CDR3 has 16 residues. CDR1 is ENHRY and CDR2 is SYGVKD in the germline V gene. V shed 0 bases and J 3 bases; nucleotides not matched to a gene: 6. Sequencing used PBMCs. V and J are TRBV10-3 and TRBJ1-2, with 8 bases lining up with TRBD1. The clonotype comes from a woman aged 40 to 50 in good health. Some clones in this sample may be carry-over from other donors' samples. The DNA for the CDR3 is TGTGCCATCAGTGAGTCGAGGGCAGGGGGCGACTATGGCTACACCTTC. Translating gives CAISESRAGGDYGYTF.